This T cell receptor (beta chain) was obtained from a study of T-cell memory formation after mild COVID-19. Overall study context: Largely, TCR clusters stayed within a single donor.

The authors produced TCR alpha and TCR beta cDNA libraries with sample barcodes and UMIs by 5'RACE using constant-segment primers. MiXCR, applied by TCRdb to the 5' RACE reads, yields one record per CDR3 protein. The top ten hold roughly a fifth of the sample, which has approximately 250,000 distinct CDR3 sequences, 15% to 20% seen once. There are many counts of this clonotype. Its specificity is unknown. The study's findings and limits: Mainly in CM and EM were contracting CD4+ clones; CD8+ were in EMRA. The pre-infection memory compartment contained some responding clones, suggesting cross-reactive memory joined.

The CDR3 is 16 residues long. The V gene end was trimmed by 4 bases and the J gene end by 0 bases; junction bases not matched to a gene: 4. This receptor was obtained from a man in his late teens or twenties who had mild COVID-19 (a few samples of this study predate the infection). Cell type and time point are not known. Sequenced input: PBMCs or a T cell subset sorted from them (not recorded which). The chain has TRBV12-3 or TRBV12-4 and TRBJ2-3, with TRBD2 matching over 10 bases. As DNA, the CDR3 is TGTGCCAGCAGTTCTCCTAGCGGGGGTAGCACAGATACGCAGTATTTT. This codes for CASSSPSGGSTDTQYF.